This passage covers 30 T cell receptor beta chains from one sample sequenced in a study of beta chain features in type 1 diabetes (dated by TCRdb to the late 2010s). The library relied on the immunoSEQ multiplex PCR assay. The entire isolated RNA was reverse transcribed using the High Capacity cDNA Reverse Transcription Kit, and thus expressed TCRB transcripts were sequenced. TCRdb provides this immuneACCESS table in a form limited to in-frame rearrangements. Some clones are lacking; in checked studies, under half of them reflect an unresolved V gene, and why the rest are absent is not known. The sample table shows hundreds of thousands of clones, and 13% are seen once. Less than 0.025% of the sample is held by the ten biggest clonotypes. Their antigens remain unidentified. The research as a whole found: In all four CD4+ subsets, TCRB CDR3 length was moderately but significantly shorter in type 1 diabetes patients.

Sequences were obtained from naive CD4+ T cells from blood. The intended sense of this specimen's cell subset or site label: true naive CD4+ T cells. The receptors were gathered from a man aged 18-30 years with type 1 diabetes.

This rearrangement joins TRBV7-9 to TRBJ1-5; D not resolved. The V gene lost 4 bases and the J gene lost 5 bases, with 15 bases spanning the gap. Germline V gene sequence: CDR1 SEHNR, CDR2 FQNEAQ (reference sequence). The CDR3 sequence is 15 residues long. The CDR3 DNA is TGTGCCAGCAGCTCCAGCCGGGGTACGGATCAGCCCCAGCATTTT. It translates to CASSSSRGTDQPQHF.

This clone was observed a handful of times. This chain connects TRBV27 to TRBJ2-5, with TRBD1 matching over 10 bases. Germline-derived CDR1 and CDR2 are MNHEY and SMNVEV (reference sequence). This CDR3 has 16 amino acids. With V trimmed by 5 bases and J by 3 bases, 9 bases remained unmatched. In DNA, the CDR3 is TGTGCCAGCAGTCCGTACTCCGGGACAGGGGAAGAGACCCAGTACTTC. Translating it yields CASSPYSGTGEETQYF.

This clone was picked up one time. The chain employs TRBV7-6 and TRBJ2-7; 7 bases are shared with TRBD1. This CDR3 spans 16 amino acids. Germline CDR1 is SGHVS and CDR2 is FNYEAQ. The ends lost 1 base at V and 4 bases at J; junction bases unmatched: 10. This CDR3 reads CASSLVGYGTDYEQYF. CDR3 nucleotide sequence: TGTGCCAGCAGCTTAGTCGGTTACGGGACAGATTACGAGCAGTACTTC.

The rearrangement joins TRBV7-9 to TRBJ2-7; a possible D gene is TRBD1 (5 bases). V lost 2 bases and J 7 bases, leaving 12 bases between the germline ends. The germline V gene encodes CDR1 SEHNR and CDR2 FQNEAQ (reference sequence). The CDR3 runs to 13 residues. CDR3 sequence: CASSLSGAQEQYF. CDR3 nucleotides: TGTGCCAGCAGCTTAAGTGGGGCGCAGGAGCAGTACTTC.

A few counts support this clone. The V call is TRBV5-4, the J call TRBJ1-2; perhaps TRBD1 as D (6 bases). The CDR3 extends over 14 amino acids. Germline V gene lookup returns CDR1 SGHNT and CDR2 YYREEE (reference sequence). V lost 3 bases and J 4 bases, leaving 13 bases between the germline ends. The CDR3 nucleotides read TGTGCCAGCAGCTCCCAGGGGAAGGGCTATGGCTACACCTTC. Translating it yields CASSSQGKGYGYTF.

In its sample, this clone was seen a few times. J is TRBJ2-7 and V is TRBV7-2; tentative D call: TRBD2 (6 bases). Germline lookup yields CDR1 SGHTA and CDR2 FQGNSA. There are 14 residues in the CDR3. The germline V and J ends were trimmed by 4 bases and 3 bases, with 13 bases remaining between them. The CDR3 DNA reads TGTGCCAGCAGCTCCGGAGGGTGGATCTACGAGCAGTACTTC. Its translation is CASSSGGWIYEQYF.

This clone was counted between two and nine times. CDR3 coding DNA: TGTGCCTGGAGTGTGGAGGGATACACTGAAGCTTTCTTT. Amino acids: CAWSVEGYTEAFF. The chain uses TRBV30 and TRBJ1-1; D not resolved. Trimming removed 0 bases from V and 3 bases from J, with 8 bases in between. The CDR3 loop spans 13 amino acids. In germline, CDR1 is GTSNPN, CDR2 SVGIG (reference sequence).

The sample holds a few counts of this clone. The rearrangement uses TRBV4-2 and TRBJ2-3; weak D call: TRBD1 (6 bases). Germline V gene data show CDR1 as LGHNA and CDR2 as YNFKEQ. The germline V and J ends were trimmed by 0 bases and 1 base, with 14 bases remaining between them. CDR3 length: 17 residues. The CDR3 nucleotides read TGTGCCAGCAGCCAAGATCAGGGGTCCCTGGGCACAGATACGCAGTATTTT. Translating it yields CASSQDQGSLGTDTQYF.

This clone was counted between two and nine times. The chain carries TRBV6-5 and TRBJ1-1; 9 bases line up with TRBD1. Per the germline V gene, CDR1 is MNHEY and CDR2 is SVGAGI. The CDR3 runs 13 residues. With 5 bases clipped from V and 8 bases from J, the junction kept 6 bases outside the gene matches. The CDR3 DNA follows: TGTGCCAGCAGTCGGACAGGGGCTAGGGAAGCTTTCTTT. Translating gives CASSRTGAREAFF.

V usage is TRBV10-3 and J usage is TRBJ1-1; tentatively, D is TRBD1 (6 bases). Looked up from germline, CDR1 is ENHRY and CDR2 is SYGVKD. V lost 5 bases and J 3 bases, leaving 10 bases between the germline ends. This CDR3 contains 13 residues. Here the CDR3 DNA reads TGTGCCATCAGTTCTACAGGGTACACTGAAGCTTTCTTT. This encodes CAISSTGYTEAFF.

This clone was counted a few times. The rearrangement links TRBV6-1 to TRBJ1-2; D uncertain. CDR1 is MNHNS and CDR2 is SASEGT in the germline V gene. Trimming shortened V by 3 bases and J by 9 bases, and 14 bases separated the two germline ends. The CDR3 has 13 residues. CDR3 coding DNA: TGTGCCAGCAGTGATCGCTATCCCGGACGCTACACCTTC. It encodes CASSDRYPGRYTF.

This clone was seen a few times. The genes are TRBV4-1 and TRBJ2-5; 9 bases are shared with TRBD2. Germline loops: CDR1 MGHRA, CDR2 YSYEKL. The CDR3 covers 15 residues. The J segment lost 3 bases and the V segment lost 3 bases, leaving 5 bases of the junction unmatched. This chain's CDR3 is CASSQGLADEETQYF. The DNA of the CDR3 is TGCGCCAGCAGCCAGGGACTAGCTGATGAAGAGACCCAGTACTTC.

This clone was picked up a small number of times. A junction boundary mismatches the germline segment, possibly from a read error. The chain is built from TRBV10-2 and TRBJ1-6; possibly TRBD1 for D (6 bases). The CDR3 spans 11 residues. Germline lookup yields CDR1 WSHSY and CDR2 SAAADI. The CDR3 protein is CASITLGDTSF. The CDR3 DNA reads as TGCGCCAGCATCACCCTGGGGGACACCTCGTTT.

This clone came up a few times. The rearrangement joins TRBV9 to TRBJ2-1, with 7 bases that match TRBD1. Trimming at V came to 2 bases and at J to 2 bases, leaving 10 bases not matched to a gene. Germline CDR1 reads SGDLS; CDR2 reads YYNGEE. CDR3 length: 17 residues. CDR3 nucleotide sequence: TGTGCCAGCAGCGTTAGTAGTCTGACAGGGCCCTACAATGAGCAGTTCTTC. It specifies CASSVSSLTGPYNEQFF.

V usage is TRBV5-1 and J usage is TRBJ2-3, with a tentative D call TRBD1 (5 bases). Trimming pared 1 base from V and 4 bases from J, leaving 10 bases between. CDR1 and CDR2 from the germline V gene are SGHRS and YFSETQ. The CDR3 extends over 14 amino acids. The CDR3 here is CASSLQGPPDTQYF. The CDR3 nucleotides are TGCGCCAGCAGCTTGCAGGGCCCCCCAGATACGCAGTATTTT.

CDR3 bases: TGTGCCAGCTCACCCGGGGGCTTTATGAACACTGAAGCTTTCTTT. This sequence encodes CASSPGGFMNTEAFF. This rearrangement joins TRBV18 to TRBJ1-1, with D perhaps TRBD1 (6 bases). The CDR3 is 15 amino acids. Germline V CDR1 and CDR2: KGHSH, LQKENI. V was shortened by 3 bases and J by 0 bases, with 11 bases between the two germline ends.

The chain combines TRBV7-9 with TRBJ1-6; TRBD1 aligns across 7 bases. This CDR3 contains 15 residues. The V segment lost 5 bases and the J segment 7 bases; nucleotides outside the gene matches: 8. CDR1 and CDR2 from the germline V gene are SEHNR and FQNEAQ (reference sequence). CDR3 region: CASSALTGTNSPLHF. CDR3 sequence (DNA): TGTGCCAGCAGCGCCTTGACAGGGACGAATTCACCCCTCCACTTT.

This clone turned up a few times. The chain combines TRBV5-6 with TRBJ2-3, with D uncertain. The CDR3 consists of 12 residues. The germline CDR1 and CDR2 sequences are SGHDT and YYEEEE. Trimming removed 3 bases from V and 1 base from J, with 3 bases in between. The CDR3 nucleotides read TGTGCCAGCAGCTGGGGCACAGATACGCAGTATTTT. Translating it yields CASSWGTDTQYF.

The genes are TRBV6-5 and TRBJ1-1, with a weak D call TRBD1 (5 bases). Germline values: CDR1 MNHEY, CDR2 SVGAGI. The CDR3 runs 16 residues. V was trimmed by 0 bases and J by 0 bases, leaving 11 bases between them. The DNA for the CDR3 is TGTGCCAGCAGTTACTCTTGGGGACGCTTGAACACTGAAGCTTTCTTT. Its translation is CASSYSWGRLNTEAFF.

This clone occurred a few times. The chain is built from TRBV4-1 and TRBJ2-6, with D tentatively TRBD1 (5 bases). CDR3 length equals 17 residues. Per the germline V gene, CDR1 is MGHRA and CDR2 is YSYEKL. The V end lost 6 bases, the J end lost 0 bases, and 15 bases lay between the germline ends. CDR3 in amino acids: CASRDKWPNSGANVLTF. Written as DNA, the CDR3 is TGCGCCAGCAGGGACAAATGGCCCAACTCTGGGGCCAACGTCCTGACTTTC.

This clone was recorded only once. The chain couples TRBV6-5 to TRBJ1-4, with a possible D match to TRBD1 (6 bases). This CDR3 spans 13 amino acids. The germline V gene encodes CDR1 MNHEY and CDR2 SVGAGI. Trimming took 5 bases from V and 7 from J, leaving 11 bases between them. CDR3 DNA: TGTGCCAGCAGTCGGGGGGGCCCTGAAAAACTGTTTTTT. Amino acids: CASSRGGPEKLFF.

This chain links TRBV25-1 with TRBJ1-2; 10 bases are a match to TRBD1. The V gene's germline CDR1 is MGHDK and CDR2 SYGVNS. The CDR3 is 17 residues long. Germline trimming cut 6 bases from V and 0 bases from J; bases unmatched to any gene: 10. DNA of the CDR3: TGTGCCAGCAGCGAGGGGGGACAGGGGAGTTCTAACTATGGCTACACCTTC. Its translation: CASSEGGQGSSNYGYTF.

This chain connects TRBV29-1 to TRBJ1-2, with D unresolved. This CDR3 has 12 residues. Deletions cut 6 bases from V and 0 bases from J, with 8 bases between. CDR1 is SQVTM and CDR2 is ANQGSEA in the germline V gene. The CDR3 region has the DNA TGCAGCGTGCGGGCCTCTAACTATGGCTACACCTTC. It translates to CSVRASNYGYTF. Full variable domain (rest looked up from reference TRBV29-1 and TRBJ1-2): SAVISQKPSRDICQRGTSLTIQCQVDSQVTMMFWYRQQPGQSLTLIATANQGSEATYESGFVIDKFPISRPNLTFSTLTVSNMSPEDSSIYLCSVRASNYGYTFGSGTRLTVV.

The chain uses TRBV5-1 and TRBJ2-5; possibly TRBD2 for D (5 bases). The CDR3 is 16 amino acids. Trimming removed 5 bases from V and 4 bases from J, with 21 bases in between. Per germline, CDR1 SGHRS and CDR2 YFSETQ. CDR3: CASSTLASGGRETQYF. The DNA of the CDR3 is TGCGCCAGCAGTACACTGGCTAGTGGAGGAAGAGAGACCCAGTACTTC.

In this sample, this clone turned up a few times. This sequence joins TRBV23-1 and TRBJ1-6, with a tentative D call TRBD1 (5 bases). TRBV23-1 is treated as an ORF (open reading frame) with a function not yet certain. The CDR3 sequence is 15 residues long. Trimming took 6 bases from V and 7 from J, leaving 16 bases between them. DNA of the CDR3: TGCGCCAGCAGAACCGGGACCGCCCCAAATTCACCCCTCCACTTT. Its translation: CASRTGTAPNSPLHF.

The rearrangement links TRBV30 to TRBJ1-5, with D uncertain. Trimming took off 3 bases at V and 4 bases at J, with 10 bases between the two ends. Germline V gene sequence: CDR1 GTSNPN, CDR2 SVGIG (reference sequence). This CDR3 is built from 13 residues. Written as DNA, the CDR3 is TGTGCCTGGAGGACAAACGCAAATCAGCCCCAGCATTTT. Amino acids: CAWRTNANQPQHF.

The sample holds a few counts of this clone. The sample has other DNA sequences that encode this CDR3 too. This chain links TRBV27 with TRBJ2-7, with D perhaps being TRBD1 or TRBD2 (5 bases each). Trimming took 8 bases from V and 0 from J, leaving 11 bases between them. The CDR3 runs 13 residues. Germline CDR1 MNHEY, CDR2 SMNVEV (reference sequence). The CDR3 here is CASSPGTSYEQYF. In nucleotides, the CDR3 is TGTGCCAGCTCCCCAGGGACCTCCTACGAGCAGTACTTC.

This clone was seen only a few times. The J gene is TRBJ1-1, the V gene TRBV5-6, with TRBD1 as a possible D gene (5 bases). Germline V CDR1 and CDR2: SGHDT, YYEEEE. The V end was cut by 4 bases, the J end by 11 bases, with 15 bases between. CDR3 length equals 12 residues. The CDR3 loop reads CASSPGAGGAFF. DNA of the CDR3: TGTGCCAGCAGCCCCGGGGCGGGGGGTGCTTTCTTT. The whole variable domain, remainder taken from reference TRBV5-6 and TRBJ1-1, is DAGVTQSPTHLIKTRGQQVTLRCSPKSGHDTVSWYQQALGQGPQFIFQYYEEEERQRGNFPDRFSGHQFPNYSSELNVNALLLGDSALYLCASSPGAGGAFFGQGTRLTVV.

This clone was counted between two and nine times. The gene calls are TRBV28 and TRBJ2-5, with 8 positions matching TRBD1. V dropped 1 base and J dropped 5; count of bases not matched to a gene: 9. There are 16 residues in the CDR3. CDR1 and CDR2 (germline): MDHEN, SYDVKM. The CDR3: CASSLSYRGIRETQYF. In DNA, the CDR3 is TGTGCCAGCAGTTTATCGTACAGGGGGATCAGGGAGACCCAGTACTTC.

This clone was seen a handful of times. The chain uses TRBV2 and TRBJ2-3, with 9 bases fitting TRBD2. CDR1 is SNHLY and CDR2 is FYNNEI in the germline V gene. V gave up 3 bases and J gave up 1 base; unmatched junction bases: 2. The CDR3 is 15 residues long. The CDR3 sequence is CASSDERGGTDTQYF. As DNA, the CDR3 is TGTGCCAGCAGTGACGAGCGGGGGGGCACAGATACGCAGTATTTT. The entire variable domain, with the rest obtained from reference TRBV2 and TRBJ2-3, is as follows: EPEVTQTPSHQVTQMGQEVILRCVPISNHLYFYWYRQILGQKVEFLVSFYNNEISEKSEIFDDQFSVERPDGSNFTLKIRSTKLEDSAMYFCASSDERGGTDTQYFGPGTRLTVL.